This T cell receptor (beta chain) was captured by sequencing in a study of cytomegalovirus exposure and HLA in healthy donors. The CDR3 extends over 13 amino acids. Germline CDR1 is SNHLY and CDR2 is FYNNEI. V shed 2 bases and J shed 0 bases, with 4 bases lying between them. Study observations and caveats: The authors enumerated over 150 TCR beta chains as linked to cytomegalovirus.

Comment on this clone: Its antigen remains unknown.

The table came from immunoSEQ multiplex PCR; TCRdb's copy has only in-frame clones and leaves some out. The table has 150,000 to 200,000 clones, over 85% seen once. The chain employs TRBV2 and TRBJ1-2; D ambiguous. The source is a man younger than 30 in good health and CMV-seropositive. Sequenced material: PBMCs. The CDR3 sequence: CASSERANYGYTF. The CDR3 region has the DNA TGTGCCAGCAGTGAACGGGCTAACTATGGCTACACCTTC.